The 26 T cell receptor beta chains below were found in one sample sequenced in a study of monozygotic twins with inflammatory bowel disease. TCRdb reanalyzed the 5' RACE reads and collapses them to one entry per CDR3 protein, without DNA. This table lists fewer than 550,000 distinct CDR3 sequences. Sequencing input: blood. These receptors were taken from a human donor with ulcerative colitis or Crohn's disease, or a healthy co-twin of an affected twin (not recorded which).

The chain recombines TRBV10-3 with TRBJ2-3. The CDR3 covers 14 residues. Per germline, CDR1 ENHRY and CDR2 SYGVKD. This CDR3 is CAISGATLIDTQYF.

The chain employs TRBV10-3 and TRBJ2-7; TCRdb picks TRBD2, but there is no DNA to check that call. The CDR3 contains 16 residues. CDR1 and CDR2 (germline): ENHRY, SYGVKD. This chain's CDR3 is CAITPGGLRTSGEQYF.

J is TRBJ1-5 and V is TRBV10-3; TCRdb names TRBD1, which stays unverified in the absence of DNA. The CDR3 is 14 residues long. Germline V lookup: CDR1 ENHRY, CDR2 SYGVKD. This CDR3 reads CAISESQGREPQHF.

The J gene is TRBJ2-1, the V gene TRBV20-1; the D gene TCRdb calls, TRBD1, cannot be checked with no DNA. The CDR3 runs to 14 residues. Looked up from germline, CDR1 is DFQATT and CDR2 is SNEGSKA (reference sequence). The CDR3 here is CSAAWRGDNNEQFF.

This chain uses TRBV7-2 with TRBJ2-1; lacking DNA, the TRBD1 call made by TCRdb goes unchecked. The CDR3 totals 14 residues. From germline, CDR1 is SGHTA and CDR2 FQGNSA. The CDR3 here is CASSLNQGGGEQFF.

V is TRBV18 and J is TRBJ2-6; the TRBD1 assignment by TCRdb is unverifiable without DNA. CDR1 is KGHSH, CDR2 LQKENI, per germline. CDR3 length: 15 amino acids. Here the CDR3 reads CASSPGTYGANVLTF.

The J gene is TRBJ2-1, the V gene TRBV5-1; TCRdb outputs TRBD2, but without DNA this stays unchecked. Germline V gene lookup returns CDR1 SGHRS and CDR2 YFSETQ. There are 17 residues in the CDR3. The chain's CDR3 is CASRSGLAGSSYNEQFF.

The rearrangement joins TRBV25-1 to TRBJ1-1. In germline, CDR1 is MGHDK, CDR2 SYGVNS. This CDR3 comprises 14 residues. The CDR3 loop reads CASSEWNRNTEAFF.

This chain links TRBV7-9 with TRBJ2-7; lacking DNA, the TRBD1 call made by TCRdb goes unchecked. Germline V gene lookup returns CDR1 SEHNR and CDR2 FQNEAQ (reference sequence). The CDR3 sequence is 14 residues long. CDR3 residues: CASSIDRRLDEQYF.

The rearrangement uses TRBV6-1 and TRBJ2-1. Germline assignment: CDR1 MNHNS and CDR2 SASEGT. The CDR3 contains 15 residues. This chain's CDR3 is CASSEAGASRNEQFF.

The rearrangement uses TRBV29-1 and TRBJ2-5; TCRdb selects TRBD1, and the lack of DNA leaves this call unchecked. Germline-derived CDR1 and CDR2 are SQVTM and ANQGSEA. The CDR3 totals 15 residues. CDR3 amino acids: CSVDTGTEYQETQYF.

The V gene is TRBV5-8, the J gene TRBJ1-1. Germline-derived CDR1 and CDR2 are SGHTS and YDEGEE. The CDR3 is made up of 14 amino acids. The CDR3 region is CASTTDGLNTEAFF.

The chain joins TRBV6-4 to TRBJ2-5; TCRdb calls TRBD1, which cannot be checked without DNA. This CDR3 has 13 amino acids. Germline CDR1 reads MRHNA; CDR2 reads SNTAGT. The CDR3 loop reads CASSAQGEETQYF.

The gene calls are TRBV6-2 or TRBV6-3 and TRBJ2-6. Germline CDR1 MNHEY, CDR2 SVGEGT. This CDR3 region has 18 residues. The CDR3 protein is CASEARKTLYSGANVLTF.

V and J are TRBV4-1 and TRBJ2-7. Germline V CDR1 and CDR2: MGHRA, YSYEKL. The CDR3 consists of 15 residues. The CDR3 loop reads CASSQDRRGPYEQYF.

The rearrangement uses TRBV5-1 and TRBJ2-5; no DNA is available, so the TRBD2 call from TCRdb remains unchecked. Germline CDR1 and CDR2: SGHRS and YFSETQ. The length of the CDR3 is 16 residues. The CDR3 sequence: CASSLGPSGGQETQYF.

This chain joins TRBV11-2 and TRBJ2-5; the D call from TCRdb, TRBD2, cannot be confirmed without DNA. The CDR3 is made up of 15 amino acids. Germline-derived CDR1 and CDR2 are SGHAT and FQNNGV. This chain's CDR3 is CASSFSGGEGETQYF.

The chain carries TRBV7-9 and TRBJ2-4; the D call of TRBD2 rests on TCRdb alone, since no DNA is present to check it. Per germline, CDR1 SEHNR and CDR2 FQNEAQ (reference sequence). CDR3 length: 14 amino acids. The CDR3 loop reads CASSLVAAENIQYF.

The rearrangement uses TRBV5-5 and TRBJ2-1; the D call of TRBD1 rests on TCRdb alone, since no DNA is present to check it. The germline gives CDR1 SGHKS, CDR2 YYEKEE (reference sequence). This CDR3 region has 13 residues. The chain's CDR3 is CASSPQVHNEQFF.

This sequence joins TRBV20-1 and TRBJ2-2; with no DNA, the TCRdb D assignment of TRBD1 cannot be verified. CDR1 and CDR2 (germline): DFQATT, SNEGSKA (reference sequence). The CDR3 length is 13 residues. The CDR3: CSAYRGNTGELFF.

This chain uses TRBV6-1 with TRBJ1-6. The CDR3 covers 14 residues. Germline-derived CDR1 and CDR2 are MNHNS and SASEGT. The CDR3 reads CASTQGGYNSPLHF.

The genes are TRBV19 and TRBJ1-3; the D call from TCRdb, TRBD1, cannot be confirmed without DNA. CDR1 is LNHDA and CDR2 is SQIVND in the germline V gene (reference sequence). CDR3 length: 15 residues. CDR3: CASSISGASGNTIYF.

The rearrangement uses TRBV28 and TRBJ2-1; TCRdb indicates TRBD2, and absent DNA this call remains unverified. Germline CDR1 and CDR2: MDHEN and SYDVKM. CDR3 size: 17 residues. CDR3 sequence: CATSGAGGRPPYNEQFF.

This chain joins TRBV9 and TRBJ2-5; TCRdb selects TRBD1, and the lack of DNA leaves this call unchecked. From germline, CDR1 is SGDLS and CDR2 YYNGEE. This CDR3 has 15 residues. The CDR3 here is CASSPTIQGFETQYF.

The genes are TRBV7-9 and TRBJ1-1. The germline V gene encodes CDR1 SEHNR and CDR2 FQNEAQ (reference sequence). The length of the CDR3 is 11 residues. The CDR3 loop is CASSSQPEAFF.

The J gene is TRBJ2-1, the V gene TRBV18; lacking DNA, the TRBD2 call made by TCRdb goes unchecked. The V gene's germline CDR1 is KGHSH and CDR2 LQKENI. The CDR3 totals 17 residues. CDR3 loop: CASSPPLAGVRVNEQFF.